The next 7 T cell receptor beta chains were all read from a single sample in a study of beta chain features in type 1 diabetes. Study findings and constraints: Patients with Type 1 diabetes showed moderately but significantly shorter TCRB CDR3s in all four CD4+ subsets.

Their specific antigens are unknown. TCRB transcripts that were expressed got sequenced, as all of the isolated RNA had been reverse transcribed. Assay: immunoSEQ multiplex PCR; the TCRdb copy retains only in-frame clones and omits some. The sample contains some 44,000 clones, about 66% of which appear only once. Source material: Tregs from blood. Source of these receptors: a woman younger than 30 with type 1 diabetes.

The chain uses TRBV6-6 and TRBJ2-5; TRBD1 matches 9 bases. V gave up 6 bases and J gave up 4 bases; unmatched junction bases: 0. Germline CDR1 and CDR2: MNHNY and SVGAGI (reference sequence). The CDR3 has 12 amino acids. The CDR3: CASRGQGETQYF. Written as DNA, the CDR3 is TGTGCCAGCAGGGGACAGGGAGAGACCCAGTACTTC.

The gene calls are TRBV4-2 and TRBJ2-7; no clear D gene. Per the germline V gene, CDR1 is LGHNA and CDR2 is YNFKEQ. V lost 0 bases and J lost 2, with 11 bases in between. The CDR3 covers 15 residues. CDR3 sequence: CASSQDRRLAYEQYF. The CDR3 bases are TGTGCCAGCAGCCAAGATCGAAGGCTAGCCTACGAGCAGTACTTC.

The chain recombines TRBV2 with TRBJ2-7; TRBD2 aligns across 10 bases. Germline trimming cut 4 bases from V and 6 bases from J; bases unmatched to any gene: 6. The germline V gene has CDR1 SNHLY and CDR2 FYNNEI. This CDR3 contains 14 residues. The CDR3 DNA follows: TGTGCCAGCAGTGGAAGTAGCGGGAGGCTCGAGCAGTACTTC. Its translation is CASSGSSGRLEQYF.

The rearrangement uses TRBV13 and TRBJ1-1; the D is unclear. Trimming shortened V by 5 bases and J by 7 bases, and 20 bases separated the two germline ends. Germline V CDR1 and CDR2: PRHDT, FYEKMQ (reference sequence). The CDR3 sequence is 15 residues long. DNA of the CDR3: TGTGCCAGCAGCACCCCGTTAGGAGGGATGAGTGAAGCTTTCTTT. This encodes CASSTPLGGMSEAFF.

V and J are TRBV19 and TRBJ2-7; tentatively, D is TRBD2 (6 bases). This CDR3 contains 14 residues. Trimming took 8 bases from V and 2 from J, leaving 16 bases between them. The germline gives CDR1 LNHDA, CDR2 SQIVND (reference sequence). CDR3 nucleotide sequence: TGTGCCAGTCGACTCCGGGGGTCTACCTACGAGCAGTACTTC. Translating it yields CASRLRGSTYEQYF. The full variable domain, its missing parts supplied by reference TRBV19 and TRBJ2-7, is DGGITQSPKYLFRKEGQNVTLSCEQNLNHDAMYWYRQDPGQGLRLIYYSQIVNDFQKGDIAEGYSVSREKKESFPLTVTSAQKNPTAFYLCASRLRGSTYEQYFGPGTRLTVT.

The J gene is TRBJ2-7, the V gene TRBV15; D perhaps matches TRBD1 (6 bases). Germline values: CDR1 LNHNV, CDR2 YYDKDF (reference sequence). The ends were cut back, 1 base at V and 1 base at J, with 8 bases in the middle. This CDR3 is 14 amino acids long. CDR3 amino acids: CATSRGGHSYEQYF. Here the CDR3 DNA reads TGTGCCACCAGCAGAGGGGGACATTCCTACGAGCAGTACTTC.

The chain carries TRBV5-4 and TRBJ2-5; D is possibly TRBD2 (5 bases). V dropped 0 bases and J dropped 4 bases, with 13 bases sitting between them. The germline V gene has CDR1 SGHNT and CDR2 YYREEE (reference sequence). CDR3 length: 15 amino acids. CDR3 residues: CASSLAASRRETQYF. For the CDR3, the DNA is TGTGCCAGCAGCTTGGCGGCTAGCAGAAGAGAGACCCAGTACTTC.